The clone carrying this T cell receptor (beta chain) was recorded many times. Its specificity is unknown. CDR3 length: 15 amino acids. V shed 5 bases, J shed 2 bases, and the junction held 6 bases outside the gene matches. Germline V CDR1 and CDR2: SGHAT, FQNNGV. The data are from a study of T cell repertoires in cytomegalovirus infection. Study-wide context: Public TCR beta signatures marked donors with CMV infection and the matching HLA.

TCRdb itself ran the reads through MiXCR, one entry per CDR3 protein. This sample has about 320,000 distinct CDR3 sequences, with roughly 9.5% found just once. Findings and limits, study-wide: Carriers of CMV and the relevant HLA type were discriminated by public TCR beta frequency. The response measured ex vivo was dominated by TCR beta clonotypes (HLA-C-restricted and CMV-specific).

The chain combines TRBV11-2 with TRBJ2-1; 7 bases are shared with TRBD2. The sample comprised PBMCs. The TCR sequence derives from a human donor in good health (CMV status not recorded). Some clones in this sample may be carry-over from other donors' samples. Here the CDR3 DNA reads TGTGCCAGCAGCGTTGGCGGGAGTGCCTACAATGAGCAGTTCTTC. This encodes CASSVGGSAYNEQFF.